Presented here are 21 T cell receptor beta chains from one specimen sequenced in a study of post-analysis software for immune sequencing data. The study's findings and limits: Five TRBV segments, TRBV5-6, TRBV5-1 and TRBV20-1 among them, were found more frequent in patients than controls.

Each TCR beta cDNA library carried unique molecular identifiers. In TCRdb, the PCR reads were re-called with MiXCR into one record per CDR3 protein. The sample includes some 690,000 distinct CDR3 sequences, 25% to 30% of them seen just once. Antigens of these TCRs are unknown. The specimen was blood. All receptors derive from a girl aged 10-17 years with multiple sclerosis.

CDR3 amino acids: CASSEHYGYTF. In DNA form, the CDR3 reads TGTGCCAGCAGTGAACACTATGGCTACACCTTC. This chain connects TRBV2 to TRBJ1-2, with no clear D. Trimming removed 2 bases from V and 3 bases from J, with 1 base in between. The CDR3 has 11 residues. From germline, CDR1 is SNHLY and CDR2 FYNNEI.

The chain links TRBV20-1 to TRBJ1-2; D possibly corresponds to TRBD1 (6 bases). Germline values: CDR1 DFQATT, CDR2 SNEGSKA (reference sequence). Trimming shortened V by 3 bases and J by 7 bases, and 21 bases separated the two germline ends. This CDR3 spans 15 amino acids. DNA of the CDR3: TGCAGTGCTAGCGAAACATACCAGGGGACTGTTGGCTACACCTTC. Protein sequence: CSASETYQGTVGYTF.

The rearrangement links TRBV20-1 to TRBJ2-5; 10 nucleotides line up with TRBD2. This CDR3 contains 14 residues. The V gene's germline CDR1 is DFQATT and CDR2 SNEGSKA (reference sequence). With 1 base clipped from V and 11 bases from J, the junction kept 10 bases outside the gene matches. Here the CDR3 reads CSARGLAGVEEQYF. DNA of the CDR3: TGCAGTGCTAGAGGGCTAGCGGGAGTGGAGGAGCAGTACTTC.

The chain links TRBV12-3 or TRBV12-4 to TRBJ1-1, with a possible D match to TRBD1 (6 bases). The V and J ends lost 4 bases and 4 bases respectively, with 16 bases between them. There are 15 residues in the CDR3. The CDR3: CASSSSGGRGTEAFF. CDR3 nucleotide sequence: TGTGCCAGCAGTTCATCTGGGGGCAGGGGCACTGAAGCTTTCTTT.

The chain recombines TRBV10-3 with TRBJ1-1; D unresolved. V lost 3 bases to trimming and J lost 0 bases, with 11 bases between them. This CDR3 is 15 amino acids long. Per germline, CDR1 ENHRY and CDR2 SYGVKD. The CDR3 DNA reads TGTGCCATCAGTGAATGGAGGGAACTGAACACTGAAGCTTTCTTT. Encoded protein: CAISEWRELNTEAFF.

This clonotype was seen a few times. The chain couples TRBV24-1 to TRBJ2-1; maybe TRBD1 (10 bases). The CDR3 loop spans 19 amino acids. The V end was cut by 4 bases, the J end by 5 bases, with 26 bases between. Germline CDR1 is KGHDR and CDR2 is SFDVKD. CDR3 region: CATSDRTGGGLAINNEQFF. CDR3 in DNA: TGTGCCACCAGTGACCGGACAGGGGGTGGACTAGCGATCAACAATGAGCAGTTCTTC.

The chain carries TRBV7-2 and TRBJ2-3, with TRBD1 matching over 8 bases. Germline CDR1 is SGHTA and CDR2 is FQGNSA. With V trimmed by 3 bases and J by 6 bases, 5 bases remained unmatched. This CDR3 region has 14 residues. The chain's CDR3 is CASSLGQVHDTQYF. The CDR3 region has the DNA TGTGCCAGCAGCTTGGGACAGGTGCATGATACGCAGTATTTT. Filled out from reference TRBV7-2 and TRBJ2-3, the complete variable domain reads GAGVSQSPSNKVTEKGKDVELRCDPISGHTALYWYRQSLGQGLEFLIYFQGNSAPDKSGLPSDRFSAERTGGSVSTLTIQRTQQEDSAVYLCASSLGQVHDTQYFGPGTRLTVL.

The V and J genes are TRBV7-2 and TRBJ1-4; 8 bases fit TRBD1. This CDR3 has 19 residues. Germline CDR1 is SGHTA and CDR2 is FQGNSA. Trimming cost V 6 bases and J 0 bases; bases outside gene matches: 15. CDR3 loop: CASSYLPGQGTSTNEKLFF. CDR3 DNA sequence: TGTGCCAGCAGTTACCTCCCCGGACAGGGAACCTCAACTAATGAAAAACTGTTTTTT.

This clonotype has a handful of counts. This chain joins TRBV10-3 and TRBJ2-1; 8 bases map to TRBD1. Germline V gene sequence: CDR1 ENHRY, CDR2 SYGVKD. V gave up 0 bases and J gave up 5 bases; unmatched junction bases: 15. The length of the CDR3 is 19 residues. The CDR3 region has the DNA TGTGCCATCAGTGAGTCGGGCAGGGGGCAGTTCTCGGGTGACAATGAGCAGTTCTTC. Translating gives CAISESGRGQFSGDNEQFF.

In this sample, this clonotype turned up a few times. The DNA is omitted, as the CDR3 cannot be located on it reliably, and the CDR3 follows TCRdb's listing. This chain links TRBV6-6 with TRBJ2-1. Inclusive of both ends, the CDR3 amounts to 14 amino acids. Germline loops: CDR1 MNHNY, CDR2 SVGAGI (reference sequence). The CDR3 here is CASSTSTSGNEQFF.

This clonotype was found a few times. The chain's CDR3 is CASSESEGNEQYF. CDR3 in DNA: TGTGCCAGCAGTGAATCAGAGGGGAACGAGCAGTACTTC. The V call is TRBV25-1, the J call TRBJ2-7, with D perhaps assigned TRBD1 or TRBD2 (5 bases each). Germline V gene data show CDR1 as MGHDK and CDR2 as SYGVNS. Trimming took off 1 base at V and 5 bases at J, with 9 bases between the two ends. The CDR3 has 13 residues.

The chain carries TRBV6-5 and TRBJ1-2, with D tentatively TRBD1 (5 bases). This CDR3 has 16 residues. Trimming cost V 2 bases and J 3 bases, with 16 bases left between them. Germline CDR1 and CDR2: MNHEY and SVGAGI. The CDR3 DNA sequence: TGTGCCAGCAGTTACCCCCAAGGGGCAGGGCACTATGGCTACACCTTC. This gives the protein CASSYPQGAGHYGYTF.

This clonotype was detected ten times or more. The chain uses TRBV29-1 and TRBJ2-7; maybe TRBD2 (6 bases). Germline-derived CDR1 and CDR2 are SQVTM and ANQGSEA. The CDR3 contains 14 residues. V gave up 0 bases and J gave up 5 bases, with 14 bases separating them. This CDR3 is CSVEDLGGNNEQYF. CDR3 sequence (DNA): TGCAGCGTTGAAGATCTTGGGGGGAACAACGAGCAGTACTTC.

This clonotype was seen a handful of times. This chain joins TRBV4-3 and TRBJ2-5, with D maybe TRBD2 (5 bases). V gave up 1 base and J gave up 5 bases, with 8 bases separating them. The CDR3 runs to 13 residues. Germline V gene lookup returns CDR1 LGHNA and CDR2 YSLEER. This CDR3 is CASSQGGLETQYF. CDR3 coding DNA: TGCGCCAGCAGCCAAGGCGGGTTGGAGACCCAGTACTTC.

The chain is built from TRBV10-2 and TRBJ2-4, with D unresolved. Looked up from germline, CDR1 is WSHSY and CDR2 is SAAADI. The CDR3 is made up of 14 amino acids. Trimming took 4 bases from V and 0 from J, leaving 7 bases between them. The CDR3 DNA sequence: TGCGCCAGCAGTGTGGTTCTAGCCAAAAACATTCAGTACTTC. Its protein is CASSVVLAKNIQYF.

The sample holds a few counts of this clonotype. The rearrangement joins TRBV6-1 to TRBJ1-2; D gene ambiguous. Trimming left V 7 bases short and J 3 bases short, with 12 bases between. The germline CDR1 and CDR2 sequences are MNHNS and SASEGT. This CDR3 is built from 13 residues. The CDR3 region is CASMVQIDYGYTF. CDR3 bases: TGTGCCAGCATGGTCCAGATCGACTATGGCTACACCTTC.

The chain links TRBV20-1 to TRBJ2-7; TRBD2 agrees at 9 bases. J was trimmed by 3 bases and V by 8 bases; bases with no gene match: 11. The CDR3 is 14 residues long. Per the germline V gene, CDR1 is DFQATT and CDR2 is SNEGSKA (reference sequence). The CDR3 region has the DNA TGCAGTTTGAAAAAGCGGGAGGCCCTCTACGAGCAGTACTTC. Translation gives CSLKKREALYEQYF.

This clonotype turned up a few times. The chain joins TRBV7-2 to TRBJ2-7; 9 bases align to TRBD2. Trimming removed 5 bases from V and 2 bases from J; junction bases left unmatched: 10. Germline V gene sequence: CDR1 SGHTA, CDR2 FQGNSA. The CDR3 is 16 residues long. The CDR3 loop reads CASSLGTSLGTYEQYF. The CDR3 DNA follows: TGTGCCAGCAGCCTAGGGACTAGCTTAGGAACCTACGAGCAGTACTTC.

V usage is TRBV9 and J usage is TRBJ1-2; D is perhaps TRBD1 (6 bases). The CDR3 covers 18 residues. V lost 0 bases to trimming and J lost 4 bases, with 22 bases between them. CDR1 SGDLS and CDR2 YYNGEE come from the germline V gene. The CDR3 sequence is CASSVEQEVRGAGYGYTF. The CDR3 DNA reads as TGTGCCAGCAGCGTAGAACAAGAGGTCAGGGGAGCGGGCTATGGCTACACCTTC.

The V gene is TRBV6-1, the J gene TRBJ2-5; D is perhaps TRBD1 or TRBD2 (5 bases each). The better agreement between TRBJ2-7 and the DNA end casts doubt on the J call. Germline V gene sequence: CDR1 MNHNS, CDR2 SASEGT. This CDR3 has 15 residues. The CDR3 DNA is TGTGCCAGCAGTGAAGTGCCGGGGACCCCCTACGAGCAGTACTTC. Its protein product is CASSEVPGTPYEQYF.

The table lists this clonotype with a few counts. V usage is TRBV7-2 and J usage is TRBJ2-1; D possibly matches TRBD1 or TRBD2 (6 bases each). V gave up 2 bases and J gave up 4 bases, with 12 bases separating them. Germline CDR1 and CDR2: SGHTA and FQGNSA. The CDR3 extends over 15 amino acids. For the CDR3, the DNA is TGTGCCAGCAGCTTAAGTCGGGGGCCTTACAATGAGCAGTTCTTC. Amino acid sequence: CASSLSRGPYNEQFF.